This TCR beta chain stems from a study of cytomegalovirus exposure and HLA in healthy donors. Study-level results: The CMV antigen specificity of a few CMV-associated chains was confirmed through in vitro analysis.

Separate from the roughly 730-subject first cohort, the roughly 120-subject validation cohort was the one that the donors belonged to. With respect to this clone: The antigen is not known. The junction does not match germline at one end; this may be a read error.

Using immunoSEQ multiplex PCR, the repertoire was profiled, and TCRdb retains in-frame clones only, with some absent. The table has about 160,000 clones, about 95% seen once; the top ten hold approximately 0.82%. This clonotype was obtained from a woman between 18 and 30 years old in good health and CMV-seronegative. The specimen was PBMCs.

The CDR3 DNA sequence: TGTGCTAGCAGCATGGGACAGGCCTACGAGCAGTACTTC. This gives the protein CASSMGQAYEQYF. The chain recombines TRBV7-7 with TRBJ2-7; TRBD1 matches at 8 bases. The CDR3 is 13 amino acids. Germline V CDR1 and CDR2: SSHAT, FNYEAQ (reference sequence).